Listed below are T cell receptor beta chains from one sample, sequenced in a study of blood T cell repertoires in COVID-19. Libraries were prepared by immunoSEQ multiplex PCR; TCRdb keeps only in-frame clonotypes and omits some of them. The sample holds around 500,000 clones, 80% to 90% seen once. The specimen sequenced was peripheral blood. These receptors all stem from a human donor in a cohort sampled during active COVID-19. The CDR3 runs from the conserved cysteine through the conserved F or W. A D gene is named only where the DNA matches it firmly. Clone size is stated in some rows and not others, as once, few, many or a class when expanded.

CDR3aa: CSAGEGASTEAFF
CDR3nt: TGCAGCGCCGGAGAGGGGGCCAGCACTGAAGCTTTCTTT
j_gene: TRBJ1-1
d_gene: TRBD1
abundance: -
v_gene: TRBV29-1

CDR3aa: CASSIGGRYQETQYF
CDR3nt: TGTGCCAGTAGTATCGGGGGTCGGTACCAAGAGACCCAGTACTTC
j_gene: TRBJ2-5
d_gene: -
abundance: -
v_gene: TRBV19

CDR3aa: CSVATGGNPFF
CDR3nt: TGCAGCGTTGCCACAGGAGGGAATCCTTTCTTT
j_gene: TRBJ1-1
d_gene: -
abundance: -
v_gene: TRBV29-1

CDR3aa: CASSPGQAGTYTEAFF
CDR3nt: TGTGCCAGCAGCCCCGGACAGGCTGGAACGTACACTGAAGCTTTCTTT
j_gene: TRBJ1-1
d_gene: TRBD1
abundance: -
v_gene: TRBV7-9

CDR3aa: CASSPDGTGEPATNEKLFF
CDR3nt: TGTGCCAGCTCACCAGACGGGACAGGGGAACCCGCAACTAATGAAAAACTGTTTTTT
j_gene: TRBJ1-4
d_gene: TRBD1
abundance: -
v_gene: TRBV18

CDR3aa: CASSQDMAGGTEAFF
CDR3nt: TGTGCCAGCAGCCAAGATATGGCAGGGGGCACTGAAGCTTTCTTT
j_gene: TRBJ1-1
d_gene: TRBD1
abundance: few
v_gene: TRBV4-2

CDR3aa: CASSGGRGYEQYF
CDR3nt: TGTGCCAGCAGCGGCGGGAGGGGCTACGAGCAGTACTTC
j_gene: TRBJ2-7
d_gene: TRBD2
abundance: -
v_gene: TRBV6-5

CDR3aa: CASHHTEPEQFF
CDR3nt: TGTGCCAGCCACCACACAGAGCCTGAGCAGTTCTTC
j_gene: TRBJ2-1
d_gene: -
abundance: -
v_gene: TRBV18

CDR3aa: CASSPGQGVAYEQYF
CDR3nt: TGTGCCAGCTCACCAGGACAAGGGGTCGCCTACGAGCAGTACTTC
j_gene: TRBJ2-7
d_gene: -
abundance: -
v_gene: TRBV18

CDR3aa: CASSFDRGDGYTF
CDR3nt: TGTGCCAGCAGCTTCGACAGGGGTGATGGCTACACCTTC
j_gene: TRBJ1-2
d_gene: TRBD1
abundance: -
v_gene: TRBV7-9

CDR3aa: CASSPAAGTGGRGYGYTF
CDR3nt: TGTGCCAGCAGCCCTGCAGCCGGGACAGGGGGCCGTGGATATGGCTACACCTTC
j_gene: TRBJ1-2
d_gene: TRBD1
abundance: -
v_gene: TRBV3-1/TRBV3-2

CDR3aa: CASSFLVQLTGTTGNQPQHF
CDR3nt: TGTGCCAGCAGCTTTTTAGTACAACTGACAGGAACAACGGGAAATCAGCCCCAGCATTTT
j_gene: TRBJ1-5
d_gene: -
abundance: -
v_gene: TRBV7-6

CDR3aa: CASRLQGSGEGYTF
CDR3nt: TGTGCCAGCAGGCTACAGGGGTCGGGGGAAGGCTACACCTTC
j_gene: TRBJ1-2
d_gene: TRBD1
abundance: -
v_gene: TRBV27

CDR3aa: CASSLTALASDTQYF
CDR3nt: TGTGCCAGCAGCTTAACCGCTCTAGCTTCAGATACGCAGTATTTT
j_gene: TRBJ2-3
d_gene: -
abundance: -
v_gene: TRBV7-3

CDR3aa: CAWSRGANSPLHF
CDR3nt: TGTGCCTGGAGTAGGGGCGCGAATTCACCCCTCCACTTT
j_gene: TRBJ1-6
d_gene: -
abundance: -
v_gene: TRBV30

CDR3aa: CASSLDGRGNEKLFF
CDR3nt: TGCGCCAGCAGCTTGGATGGCAGGGGGAACGAAAAACTGTTTTTT
j_gene: TRBJ1-4
d_gene: TRBD1
abundance: -
v_gene: TRBV5-1

CDR3aa: CASSEKGQGARGYTF
CDR3nt: TGTGCCAGCAGTGAAAAGGGGCAGGGGGCACGTGGCTACACCTTC
j_gene: TRBJ1-2
d_gene: TRBD1
abundance: -
v_gene: TRBV6-1

CDR3aa: CASSLGTSGRGGQETQYF
CDR3nt: TGCGCCAGCAGCCTGGGGACTAGCGGGAGAGGAGGGCAAGAGACCCAGTACTTC
j_gene: TRBJ2-5
d_gene: TRBD2
abundance: -
v_gene: TRBV5-1

CDR3aa: CAWSGSGSSYNEQFF
CDR3nt: TGTGCCTGGAGTGGTAGCGGGAGCTCCTACAATGAGCAGTTCTTC
j_gene: TRBJ2-1
d_gene: TRBD2
abundance: -
v_gene: TRBV30

CDR3aa: CASSLGAQGGIEQYF
CDR3nt: TGTGCCAGCAGCTTGGGGGCACAGGGTGGGATCGAGCAGTACTTC
j_gene: TRBJ2-7
d_gene: -
abundance: -
v_gene: TRBV5-6

CDR3aa: CAWSGLAATYNEQFF
CDR3nt: TGTGCCTGGAGCGGACTAGCGGCTACCTACAATGAGCAGTTCTTC
j_gene: TRBJ2-1
d_gene: TRBD2
abundance: -
v_gene: TRBV30

CDR3aa: CASRDRTYPYEAFF
CDR3nt: TGTGCCAGCCGCGACAGGACATACCCATATGAAGCTTTCTTT
j_gene: TRBJ1-1
d_gene: -
abundance: -
v_gene: TRBV6-5

CDR3aa: CASSVRLTSGFYNEQFF
CDR3nt: TGTGCCAGCAGCGTAAGACTGACTAGCGGCTTCTACAATGAGCAGTTCTTC
j_gene: TRBJ2-1
d_gene: TRBD2
abundance: -
v_gene: TRBV9

CDR3aa: CAWSGEGSYTF
CDR3nt: TGTGCCTGGAGTGGGGAGGGGAGCTACACCTTC
j_gene: TRBJ1-2
d_gene: -
abundance: -
v_gene: TRBV30

CDR3aa: CASRTTENTEAFF
CDR3nt: TGTGCCAGCAGGACTACAGAGAACACTGAAGCTTTCTTT
j_gene: TRBJ1-1
d_gene: -
abundance: -
v_gene: TRBV5-4

CDR3aa: CATEWGGGSNQPQHF
CDR3nt: TGTGCCACCGAGTGGGGGGGAGGTAGCAATCAGCCCCAGCATTTT
j_gene: TRBJ1-5
d_gene: -
abundance: -
v_gene: TRBV24-1

CDR3aa: CASSQDGSHEVYGYTF
CDR3nt: TGCGCCAGCAGCCAAGATGGATCCCACGAGGTATATGGCTACACCTTC
j_gene: TRBJ1-2
d_gene: -
abundance: few
v_gene: TRBV4-3

CDR3aa: CASSRSRTGDVSNQPQHF
CDR3nt: TGCGCCAGCAGCCGTTCTCGGACAGGGGATGTTAGCAATCAGCCCCAGCATTTT
j_gene: TRBJ1-5
d_gene: TRBD1
abundance: -
v_gene: TRBV4-1

CDR3aa: CALTAGGWSRHSPLHF
CDR3nt: TGTGCTCTTACTGCCGGGGGTTGGTCTCGTCATTCACCCCTCCACTTT
j_gene: TRBJ1-6
d_gene: -
abundance: -
v_gene: TRBV30

CDR3aa: CASSYFAGGPSEQFF
CDR3nt: TGTGCCAGCAGTTACTTTGCGGGAGGGCCGAGTGAGCAGTTCTTC
j_gene: TRBJ2-1
d_gene: TRBD2
abundance: -
v_gene: TRBV6-2/TRBV6-3

CDR3aa: CASQPGTGLNYGYTF
CDR3nt: TGTGCCAGCCAGCCCGGGACAGGGTTAAACTATGGCTACACCTTC
j_gene: TRBJ1-2
d_gene: TRBD1
abundance: -
v_gene: TRBV19

CDR3aa: CASTTILAGAGNEQFF
CDR3nt: TGTGCCAGTACCACCATACTAGCGGGAGCAGGAAATGAGCAGTTCTTC
j_gene: TRBJ2-1
d_gene: TRBD2
abundance: -
v_gene: TRBV19

CDR3aa: CAISGDRGDYGYTF
CDR3nt: TGTGCCATCAGTGGGGACAGGGGGGACTATGGCTACACCTTC
j_gene: TRBJ1-2
d_gene: TRBD1
abundance: -
v_gene: TRBV10-3

CDR3aa: CSASGDRDPRRNFYGYTF
CDR3nt: TGCAGCGCCTCAGGGGACAGGGATCCTCGTAGAAACTTCTATGGCTACACCTTC
j_gene: TRBJ1-2
d_gene: TRBD1
abundance: few
v_gene: TRBV29-1

CDR3aa: CASSLPTSGSAGELFF
CDR3nt: TGTGCCAGCAGCCTTCCGACTAGCGGGAGCGCCGGGGAGCTGTTTTTT
j_gene: TRBJ2-2
d_gene: TRBD2
abundance: -
v_gene: TRBV5-4

CDR3aa: CASSPPGSAKNIQYF
CDR3nt: TGTGCCAGCAGCCCACCGGGTTCAGCCAAAAACATTCAGTACTTC
j_gene: TRBJ2-4
d_gene: -
abundance: -
v_gene: TRBV28

CDR3aa: CASSLRGTQPQHF
CDR3nt: TGTGCCAGCAGTTTACGGGGGACTCAGCCCCAGCATTTT
j_gene: TRBJ1-5
d_gene: -
abundance: -
v_gene: TRBV27

CDR3aa: CASSVRTGYNSPLHF
CDR3nt: TGTGCCAGCAGTGTAAGGACAGGGTATAATTCACCCCTCCACTTT
j_gene: TRBJ1-6
d_gene: TRBD1
abundance: -
v_gene: TRBV28

CDR3aa: CASGLGQGPITDTQYF
CDR3nt: TGTGCTAGTGGTTTGGGACAGGGACCAATTACAGATACGCAGTATTTT
j_gene: TRBJ2-3
d_gene: TRBD1
abundance: -
v_gene: TRBV12-5

CDR3aa: CASSYRAGGRGETQYF
CDR3nt: TGTGCCAGCAGTTACAGGGCGGGAGGGAGAGGAGAGACCCAGTACTTC
j_gene: TRBJ2-5
d_gene: TRBD2
abundance: -
v_gene: TRBV6-5

CDR3aa: CATSDFVGTAGGGDTQYF
CDR3nt: TGTGCCACCAGTGATTTCGTCGGGACAGCGGGAGGAGGAGATACGCAGTATTTT
j_gene: TRBJ2-3
d_gene: TRBD2
abundance: -
v_gene: TRBV24-1

CDR3aa: CASSPGTGGNIQYF
CDR3nt: TGTGCCAGCTCACCCGGGACAGGGGGAAACATTCAGTACTTC
j_gene: TRBJ2-4
d_gene: TRBD1
abundance: once
v_gene: TRBV18

CDR3aa: CASRTGGVGVISHEKLFF
CDR3nt: TGTGCCAGCAGGACAGGGGGCGTAGGTGTGATCTCGCATGAAAAACTGTTTTTT
j_gene: TRBJ1-4
d_gene: TRBD1
abundance: -
v_gene: TRBV28

CDR3aa: CASSQQSSRGLYYGYTF
CDR3nt: TGTGCCAGCAGCCAACAATCTTCCAGGGGGCTGTACTATGGCTACACCTTC
j_gene: TRBJ1-2
d_gene: TRBD1
abundance: -
v_gene: TRBV14

CDR3aa: CASSLFPPGQWFGYTF
CDR3nt: TGTGCCAGCAGTTTATTTCCCCCAGGACAGTGGTTTGGCTACACCTTC
j_gene: TRBJ1-2
d_gene: -
abundance: -
v_gene: TRBV27

CDR3aa: CASTDNRGTYGYTF
CDR3nt: TGTGCCAGCACCGATAACAGGGGGACCTATGGCTACACCTTC
j_gene: TRBJ1-2
d_gene: TRBD1
abundance: few
v_gene: TRBV6-5

CDR3aa: CAGGRDFLDYTF
CDR3nt: TGTGCGGGGGGGCGGGACTTTCTTGACTACACCTTC
j_gene: TRBJ1-2
d_gene: -
abundance: -
v_gene: TRBV2

CDR3aa: CASSYGTSGSNEQFF
CDR3nt: TGCGCCAGCAGCTATGGGACTAGCGGGAGCAATGAGCAGTTCTTC
j_gene: TRBJ2-1
d_gene: TRBD2
abundance: once
v_gene: TRBV5-1

CDR3aa: CASSFGKGMNTEAFF
CDR3nt: TGTGCCAGCAGTTTTGGTAAGGGGATGAACACTGAAGCTTTCTTT
j_gene: TRBJ1-1
d_gene: -
abundance: -
v_gene: TRBV27

CDR3aa: CASSLNQASNQPQHF
CDR3nt: TGTGCCAGCAGCTTAAATCAGGCTAGCAATCAGCCCCAGCATTTT
j_gene: TRBJ1-5
d_gene: -
abundance: once
v_gene: TRBV7-2

CDR3aa: CASSYKGFTGELFF
CDR3nt: TGTGCCAGCAGTTATAAGGGGTTTACCGGGGAGCTGTTTTTT
j_gene: TRBJ2-2
d_gene: -
abundance: few
v_gene: TRBV6-5

CDR3aa: CASSLGGSYNEQFF
CDR3nt: TGTGCCAGCAGCTTGGGGGGTTCTTACAATGAGCAGTTCTTC
j_gene: TRBJ2-1
d_gene: -
abundance: once
v_gene: TRBV11-2

CDR3aa: CAGYGAGENTGELFF
CDR3nt: TGTGCCGGCTATGGGGCGGGAGAGAACACCGGGGAGCTGTTTTTT
j_gene: TRBJ2-2
d_gene: TRBD2
abundance: -
v_gene: TRBV7-2

CDR3aa: CAISVVARGQGYNEQFF
CDR3nt: TGTGCCATCAGTGTGGTAGCCAGGGGACAAGGGTACAATGAGCAGTTCTTC
j_gene: TRBJ2-1
d_gene: -
abundance: -
v_gene: TRBV10-3

CDR3aa: CASSLVGPGSITDTQYF
CDR3nt: TGTGCCAGCAGCTTAGTGGGGCCGGGTAGTATCACAGATACGCAGTATTTT
j_gene: TRBJ2-3
d_gene: -
abundance: -
v_gene: TRBV7-6

CDR3aa: CASSYMGTSANEQFF
CDR3nt: TGTGCCAGCAGTTACATGGGGACTAGCGCCAATGAGCAGTTCTTC
j_gene: TRBJ2-1
d_gene: TRBD2
abundance: -
v_gene: TRBV6-2/TRBV6-3

CDR3aa: CASSPQWFGIGTEAFF
CDR3nt: TGTGCCAGCAGCCCCCAATGGTTCGGGATCGGCACTGAAGCTTTCTTT
j_gene: TRBJ1-1
d_gene: -
abundance: -
v_gene: TRBV7-2

CDR3aa: CASSVLPGQGNTEAFF
CDR3nt: TGTGCCAGCAGTGTACTCCCGGGACAGGGGAACACTGAAGCTTTCTTT
j_gene: TRBJ1-1
d_gene: TRBD1
abundance: once
v_gene: TRBV28

CDR3aa: CASNPLTGNQPQHF
CDR3nt: TGTGCCAGCAACCCCTTAACTGGCAATCAGCCCCAGCATTTT
j_gene: TRBJ1-5
d_gene: -
abundance: -
v_gene: TRBV2

CDR3aa: CASSFGRMTDTQYF
CDR3nt: TGCGCCAGCAGCTTTGGCAGGATGACAGATACGCAGTATTTT
j_gene: TRBJ2-3
d_gene: -
abundance: many
v_gene: TRBV5-1